The present entry profiles one T cell receptor (beta chain) with its context. This entry comes from a study of CD8 T cells in Susac syndrome. RNA in amounts of roughly 0.5 to 1 ug was reverse transcribed with random hexamers. TCRdb reanalysed the immunoSEQ multiplex PCR reads using MiXCR and keeps one entry per CDR3 protein. The repertoire holds fewer than 350,000 distinct CDR3 sequences, with approximately 91% as singletons. The TCR sequence derives from a human donor with multiple sclerosis. Sequencing input: CD8+ T cells from PBMCs.

CDR3 sequence reads: CASSPFSSTDTQYF. The CDR3 DNA sequence: TGTGCCAGCAGTCCCTTTTCTAGCACAGATACGCAGTATTTT. This chain joins TRBV28 and TRBJ2-3; D is uncertain. The CDR3 totals 14 residues. Germline V lookup: CDR1 MDHEN, CDR2 SYDVKM. Deletions cut 5 bases from V and 0 bases from J, with 9 bases between.